Following are 31 T cell receptor beta chains from one sample sequenced in a study of blood T cell repertoires in COVID-19. Some clones are missing from TCRdb's copy, which holds only in-frame ones; the method was immunoSEQ multiplex PCR. The data show under 300,000 clones, 70% to 90% seen once. Sequenced material: PBMCs or T cells enriched from blood (not recorded which). The source is a woman aged 45 to 65 who had been exposed to COVID-19.

J is TRBJ1-1 and V is TRBV5-1; 7 bases are a match to TRBD1. There are 13 residues in the CDR3. Germline CDR1 and CDR2: SGHRS and YFSETQ. V was pared by 9 bases and J by 0 bases, with 5 bases of the junction left unmatched. The chain's CDR3 is CATRQGMNTEAFF. In DNA form, the CDR3 reads TGCGCCACCAGACAGGGAATGAACACTGAAGCTTTCTTT.

The chain employs TRBV5-1 and TRBJ1-6, with 8 bases that match TRBD1. The J segment lost 7 bases and the V segment lost 0 bases, leaving 6 bases of the junction unmatched. CDR1 is SGHRS and CDR2 is YFSETQ in the germline V gene. CDR3 length: 16 amino acids. The CDR3 DNA reads TGCGCCAGCAGCTTGGGGACAGGGATAACGAATTCACCCCTCCACTTT. Translating it yields CASSLGTGITNSPLHF.

This clone was observed a few times. The genes are TRBV12-3 or TRBV12-4 and TRBJ1-1; D gene ambiguous. The length of the CDR3 is 13 residues. Trimming shortened V by 2 bases and J by 0 bases, and 4 bases separated the two germline ends. The CDR3 DNA sequence: TGTGCCAGCAGTTTAAAGCTGAACACTGAAGCTTTCTTT. Translated: CASSLKLNTEAFF.

The chain links TRBV6-5 to TRBJ1-2; a possible D gene is TRBD1 (6 bases). The CDR3 has 14 amino acids. The germline CDR1 and CDR2 sequences are MNHEY and SVGAGI. The germline V and J ends were trimmed by 5 bases and 8 bases, with 18 bases remaining between them. The CDR3 loop is CASSPPTGTGGYTF. CDR3 DNA: TGTGCCAGCAGTCCCCCTACAGGGACGGGAGGCTACACCTTC.

About this clone: Other DNA variants within this sample encode the same CDR3. This chain connects TRBV19 to TRBJ1-3; 9 bases agree with TRBD1. Germline trimming cut 9 bases from V and 2 bases from J; bases unmatched to any gene: 5. This CDR3 is 14 amino acids long. From germline, CDR1 is LNHDA and CDR2 SQIVND (reference sequence). Here the CDR3 reads CASRYRGPGNTIYF. The CDR3 bases are TGTGCCAGCCGCTACAGGGGGCCTGGAAACACCATATATTTT.

CDR3 loop: CASSIGFGDTEAFF. The CDR3 DNA sequence: TGTGCCAGTAGTATCGGCTTCGGGGACACTGAAGCTTTCTTT. This chain links TRBV19 with TRBJ1-1; D remains unclear. Trimming removed 3 bases at V and 3 bases at J, with 11 bases between. Germline V gives CDR1 LNHDA, CDR2 SQIVND (reference sequence). This CDR3 is built from 14 residues.

V usage is TRBV18 and J usage is TRBJ2-3; TRBD2 matches at 8 bases. The CDR3 totals 16 residues. CDR1 and CDR2 (germline): KGHSH, LQKENI. The ends lost 3 bases at V and 2 bases at J; junction bases unmatched: 7. The CDR3 nucleotides are TGTGCCAGCTCACCCCTAGCGGGCGATTCCACAGATACGCAGTATTTT. The encoded protein is CASSPLAGDSTDTQYF.

Points on this clone: The sample carries other DNA sequences with the same CDR3. The chain combines TRBV9 with TRBJ2-7, with TRBD1 matching 7 bases. The CDR3 totals 14 residues. Germline-derived CDR1 and CDR2 are SGDLS and YYNGEE. Trimming removed 0 bases from V and 1 base from J; junction bases left unmatched: 1. The CDR3 bases are TGTGCCAGCAGCGTAGCACAGGGGTCCTACGAGCAGTACTTC. It is translated as CASSVAQGSYEQYF.

This sequence joins TRBV5-1 and TRBJ2-2; TRBD2 aligns across 10 bases. Per the germline V gene, CDR1 is SGHRS and CDR2 is YFSETQ. Trimming took 3 bases from V and 5 from J; bases not matched to a gene: 16. The CDR3 spans 19 residues. DNA for the CDR3: TGCGCCAGCAGCTACGGTGACTGGCTAGCGGGGGAGAGAACCGGGGAGCTGTTTTTT. Amino acid sequence: CASSYGDWLAGERTGELFF.

The chain couples TRBV29-1 to TRBJ2-1; D is unclear. The CDR3 is 17 residues long. Germline V CDR1 and CDR2: SQVTM, ANQGSEA. V was shortened by 4 bases and J by 0 bases, with 19 bases between the two germline ends. DNA for the CDR3: TGCAGCGTTGGCAACCCCCAGTTCTCACCCTCCTACAATGAGCAGTTCTTC. Its translation: CSVGNPQFSPSYNEQFF.

The rearrangement uses TRBV5-1 and TRBJ1-2; 7 nucleotides align to TRBD1. Germline V gene sequence: CDR1 SGHRS, CDR2 YFSETQ. Trimming cost V 4 bases and J 8 bases; bases outside gene matches: 11. The CDR3 has 14 residues. The chain's CDR3 is CASSAWQQGNGYTF. CDR3 sequence (DNA): TGCGCCAGCAGCGCTTGGCAACAGGGGAACGGCTACACCTTC.

This chain uses TRBV18 with TRBJ1-3, with 9 bases matching TRBD1. V trimming: 3 bases; J trimming: 12 bases; junction bases outside the gene matches: 0. Per germline, CDR1 KGHSH and CDR2 LQKENI. This CDR3 contains 11 residues. The CDR3 reads CASSPGQGIYF. The CDR3 DNA sequence: TGTGCCAGCTCACCGGGACAGGGCATATATTTT.

The V call is TRBV2, the J call TRBJ2-1, with TRBD1 identical over 7 bases. V gave up 6 bases and J gave up 5 bases; unmatched junction bases: 10. CDR1 is SNHLY, CDR2 FYNNEI, per germline. This CDR3 is built from 15 residues. The CDR3 loop reads CASSLPGQYNNEQFF. CDR3 bases: TGTGCCAGCAGCTTGCCGGGACAGTACAACAATGAGCAGTTCTTC.

V gene TRBV19 combines with J gene TRBJ1-2; TRBD1 agrees at 7 bases. Germline V gene sequence: CDR1 LNHDA, CDR2 SQIVND (reference sequence). Trimming at V came to 6 bases and at J to 8 bases, leaving 15 bases not matched to a gene. This CDR3 is 15 amino acids long. This CDR3 is CASRQGGGGLRGYTF. DNA for the CDR3: TGTGCCAGTAGACAAGGTGGAGGGGGCCTTCGGGGCTACACCTTC.

The chain recombines TRBV7-2 with TRBJ1-1; D perhaps matches TRBD1 (5 bases). Germline loops: CDR1 SGHTA, CDR2 FQGNSA. Trimming took off 5 bases at V and 1 base at J, with 8 bases between the two ends. The CDR3 runs to 13 residues. The CDR3: CASSRDRNTEAFF. The CDR3 DNA follows: TGTGCCAGCAGCCGAGACAGGAACACTGAAGCTTTCTTT. Together with reference TRBV7-2 and TRBJ1-1, the CDR3 gives the full variable domain: GAGVSQSPSNKVTEKGKDVELRCDPISGHTALYWYRQSLGQGLEFLIYFQGNSAPDKSGLPSDRFSAERTGGSVSTLTIQRTQQEDSAVYLCASSRDRNTEAFFGQGTRLTVV.

V gene TRBV5-1 combines with J gene TRBJ2-3, with D perhaps matching TRBD2 (5 bases). Per the germline V gene, CDR1 is SGHRS and CDR2 is YFSETQ. The CDR3 has 16 amino acids. Trimming cost V 4 bases and J 6 bases, with 21 bases left between them. CDR3: CASSVRAVPPVDTQYF. For the CDR3, the DNA is TGCGCCAGCAGCGTCCGAGCGGTCCCCCCCGTGGATACGCAGTATTTT.

The table lists this clone with a count of one. The gene calls are TRBV27 and TRBJ2-1; the match to TRBD2 covers 10 bases. The CDR3 loop spans 19 amino acids. The V gene's germline CDR1 is MNHEY and CDR2 SMNVEV (reference sequence). The V and J ends lost 2 bases and 8 bases, in that order; junction bases with no gene match: 18. CDR3 protein: CASSLGWRSGGTSLHEQFF. The CDR3 coding sequence is TGTGCCAGCAGTTTAGGGTGGCGTAGCGGGGGGACGTCGTTACATGAGCAGTTCTTC.

V gene TRBV15 combines with J gene TRBJ1-1; D unresolved. CDR3 length: 12 residues. With 4 bases removed from V and 3 bases from J, the gap between germline ends came to 6 bases. Germline V gene sequence: CDR1 LNHNV, CDR2 YYDKDF (reference sequence). CDR3 residues: CATSTPDTEAFF. CDR3 in DNA: TGTGCCACCAGCACCCCTGACACTGAAGCTTTCTTT.

The chain is built from TRBV27 and TRBJ1-2; D gene ambiguous. CDR1 MNHEY and CDR2 SMNVEV come from the germline V gene (reference sequence). The CDR3 sequence is 14 residues long. The V end lost 5 bases, the J end lost 8 bases, and 18 bases lay between the germline ends. Here the CDR3 DNA reads TGTGCCAGCAGTCCACCCGGGAGGTCGGGGGGCTACACCTTC. Translating it yields CASSPPGRSGGYTF.

V and J are TRBV19 and TRBJ1-1, with 9 bases lining up with TRBD1. Germline CDR1 LNHDA, CDR2 SQIVND (reference sequence). V shed 6 bases and J 1 base; nucleotides not matched to a gene: 6. The CDR3 length is 15 residues. CDR3 bases: TGTGCCAGTAGAACAGGGGGCTTCGGGAACACTGAAGCTTTCTTT. The encoded protein is CASRTGGFGNTEAFF. The whole variable domain, filled in from reference TRBV19 and TRBJ1-1, reads DGGITQSPKYLFRKEGQNVTLSCEQNLNHDAMYWYRQDPGQGLRLIYYSQIVNDFQKGDIAEGYSVSREKKESFPLTVTSAQKNPTAFYLCASRTGGFGNTEAFFGQGTRLTVV.

This clone was seen a handful of times. This chain links TRBV9 with TRBJ2-5; D is undetermined. The germline CDR1 and CDR2 sequences are SGDLS and YYNGEE. V lost 2 bases to trimming and J lost 5 bases, with 7 bases between them. The CDR3 spans 12 residues. The CDR3 loop is CASSVRGETQYF. CDR3 DNA sequence: TGTGCCAGCAGCGTTAGAGGCGAGACCCAGTACTTC. Together with reference TRBV9 and TRBJ2-5, the CDR3 gives the full variable domain: DSGVTQTPKHLITATGQRVTLRCSPRSGDLSVYWYQQSLDQGLQFLIQYYNGEERAKGNILERFSAQQFPDLHSELNLSSLELGDSALYFCASSVRGETQYFGPGTRLLVL.

V is TRBV19 and J is TRBJ1-5, with TRBD1 identical over 8 bases. Looked up from germline, CDR1 is LNHDA and CDR2 is SQIVND (reference sequence). The junction had 5 bases not matched to a gene; V was cut back by 6 bases and J by 4 bases. There are 14 residues in the CDR3. In DNA, the CDR3 is TGTGCCAGTAGCCGACAGGGGTCAAATCAGCCCCAGCATTTT. As protein: CASSRQGSNQPQHF.

The chain links TRBV7-2 to TRBJ1-2; 12 bases are shared with TRBD1. The V gene's germline CDR1 is SGHTA and CDR2 FQGNSA. The CDR3 sequence is 15 residues long. Trimming took 6 bases from V and 7 from J; bases not matched to a gene: 9. The chain's CDR3 is CASSSGTGGAGGYTF. The CDR3 region has the DNA TGTGCCAGCAGTTCCGGGACAGGGGGCGCGGGTGGCTACACCTTC.

This clone occurred once. The chain has TRBV25-1 and TRBJ1-3; D unclear. The CDR3 is 14 amino acids. Between the trimmed V and J ends, which lost 0 bases and 3 bases, there was a span of 6 bases. Germline-derived CDR1 and CDR2 are MGHDK and SYGVNS. In nucleotides, the CDR3 is TGTGCCAGCAGTGAATATTCTTTTGGAAACACCATATATTTT. Residues: CASSEYSFGNTIYF.

V usage is TRBV9 and J usage is TRBJ2-3; TRBD2 aligns across 10 bases. V shed 0 bases, J shed 3 bases, and the junction held 4 bases outside the gene matches. The CDR3 is made up of 16 amino acids. CDR1 is SGDLS, CDR2 YYNGEE, per germline. CDR3 protein: CASSVDSGGPTDTQYF. The CDR3 nucleotides read TGTGCCAGCAGCGTAGATAGCGGGGGGCCGACAGATACGCAGTATTTT. The full variable domain, its missing parts supplied by reference TRBV9 and TRBJ2-3, is DSGVTQTPKHLITATGQRVTLRCSPRSGDLSVYWYQQSLDQGLQFLIQYYNGEERAKGNILERFSAQQFPDLHSELNLSSLELGDSALYFCASSVDSGGPTDTQYFGPGTRLTVL.

The genes are TRBV4-3 and TRBJ2-1; D not resolved. Trimming cost V 4 bases and J 6 bases, with 13 bases left between them. Germline CDR1 and CDR2: LGHNA and YSLEER. This CDR3 is built from 14 residues. The CDR3 DNA sequence: TGCGCCAGCAGCCGAGTCCTTCGTAGCAATGAGCAGTTCTTC. Translated: CASSRVLRSNEQFF.

The J gene is TRBJ1-1, the V gene TRBV5-4; possibly TRBD1 for D (5 bases). Trimming took 2 bases from V and 1 from J, leaving 6 bases between them. In germline, CDR1 is SGHNT, CDR2 YYREEE (reference sequence). This CDR3 spans 13 amino acids. The CDR3, as DNA: TGTGCCAGCAGCTTCAGGGAGAACACTGAAGCTTTCTTT. Its translation: CASSFRENTEAFF.

This clone was recorded a few times. The J gene is TRBJ2-2, the V gene TRBV6-1; the match to TRBD2 covers 8 bases. The ends lost 1 base at V and 7 bases at J; junction bases unmatched: 14. CDR3 length equals 18 residues. The germline CDR1 and CDR2 sequences are MNHNS and SASEGT. In DNA, the CDR3 is TGTGCCAGCAGTGAAGGAGCCCTTAGCGGGGCCCGGGTCGGGGAGCTGTTTTTT. Its translation is CASSEGALSGARVGELFF.

The chain couples TRBV15 to TRBJ2-2, with a possible D match to TRBD2 (6 bases). This CDR3 is 13 amino acids long. Germline lookup yields CDR1 LNHNV and CDR2 YYDKDF (reference sequence). Trimming removed 3 bases at V and 7 bases at J, with 9 bases between. This CDR3 is CATSRGGYGELFF. The CDR3 DNA follows: TGTGCCACCAGCAGGGGGGGTTACGGGGAGCTGTTTTTT.

The chain employs TRBV11-2 and TRBJ1-2; perhaps TRBD1 as D (6 bases). Trimming cost V 5 bases and J 7 bases, with 14 bases left between them. This CDR3 comprises 13 residues. Germline V gene sequence: CDR1 SGHAT, CDR2 FQNNGV. Here the CDR3 DNA reads TGTGCCAGCAGCCTTGGACAGAGGGGTGGCTACACCTTC. Protein: CASSLGQRGGYTF.

The rearrangement joins TRBV6-2 or TRBV6-3 to TRBJ2-7; TRBD1 matches at 11 bases. Germline CDR1 and CDR2: MNHEY and SVGEGT. The CDR3 length is 14 residues. Unmatched junction bases numbered 3, after V lost 6 bases and J lost 2 bases. As DNA, the CDR3 is TGTGCCAGCAGCCAGGACAGGGGGCCCTACGAGCAGTACTTC. Amino acids: CASSQDRGPYEQYF.